This section outlines one T cell receptor beta chain sequence together with its context. Its antigen remains undetermined. Per-nucleotide qualities are absent, and no much larger clonotype sits a single base away. Collaborating institutions collected whole blood in K2EDTA tubes following their own protocols. For TCRbeta analysis, collaborator samples were shipped as frozen whole blood, as isolated PBMCs, or as DNA extracted from either sample type. The data originate from a study of blood T cell repertoires in COVID-19 (dated by TCRdb to 2020 to 2022). Regarding the complete study: Samples covering the acute and convalescent phases of COVID-19 were provided by collaborators in the United States, Italy and Spain. The prospective study material was composed of cDNA or gDNA derived from T cells, B-cell-depleted T cells, or PBMCs. Deeply sampled blood TCRbeta repertoires from subjects exposed to, actively infected with, or recovered from COVID-19 were included in the dataset. The repertoires were released in a freely available public database intended as a resource for research on the immune response to SARS-CoV-2. The samples were drawn from the first 160 participants of the ongoing ImmuneRACE study and from some 1,300 subjects provided by 6 global collaborators. A de-identified subject ID, COVID-19 status, age in years and sex were almost always included in the sample metadata. Where available, HLA class I and class II types were obtained from metadata supplied by the sample provider rather than from assay-based typing. Study-wide conclusions, independent of this receptor: The amount of clinical and demographic metadata varied by source and participant and was provided uncurated.

V and J lose 2 bases and 0 bases, and a span of 3 bases separates them. The CDR1 and CDR2 encoded by the germline V gene are MDHEN and SYDVKM. The CDR3 has 13 amino acids, counting the end cysteine and phenylalanine. Only the CDR3 part of the read is kept: 39 bases, read in frame from the first base. The immunoSEQ Assay, a bias-controlled multiplex PCR, was used to amplify TCRbeta CDR3 regions from genomic DNA. Processing in the source paper ran as follows. Within the assay, amplification of reference gene primers was used to estimate how many nucleated cells each sample contained. To quantify the absolute abundance of each unique TCRbeta CDR3 rearrangement, sequence reads were collapsed and filtered. For each sample, productive Simpson clonality was calculated as the square root of Simpson's diversity index over productive rearrangements. Imported from immuneACCESS, the table was reduced by TCRdb to in-frame sequences with V and J called. These copies leave out some clones; in studies compared against another copy, an unresolved V gene accounts for under half, and the cause of the remainder is not known. That table supplies the V and J calls and clone size; D and trimming were determined from the DNA. The sample table holds about 190,000 clones, of which around 88% were seen once. Around 4% of the sample goes to the ten largest clones.

Specimen: peripheral blood. This TCR was recovered from a woman in her 30s with acute or convalescent COVID-19. Recombination connected TRBV28 to TRBJ2-3, with an unclear D gene assignment. The nucleotide sequence reads TGTGCCAGCAGTTTAACTAGCACAGATACGCAGTATTTT. Its protein product is CASSLTSTDTQYF.